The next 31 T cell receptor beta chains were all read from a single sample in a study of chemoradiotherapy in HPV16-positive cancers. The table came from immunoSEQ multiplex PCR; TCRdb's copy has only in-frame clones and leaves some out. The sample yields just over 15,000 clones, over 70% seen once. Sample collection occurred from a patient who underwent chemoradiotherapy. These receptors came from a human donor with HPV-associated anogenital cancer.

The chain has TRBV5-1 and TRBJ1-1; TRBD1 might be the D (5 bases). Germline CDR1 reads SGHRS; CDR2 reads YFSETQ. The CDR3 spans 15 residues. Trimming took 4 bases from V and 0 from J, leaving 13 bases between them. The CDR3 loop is CASSPGWGVNTEAFF. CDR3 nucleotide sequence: TGCGCCAGCAGCCCAGGGTGGGGCGTGAACACTGAAGCTTTCTTT.

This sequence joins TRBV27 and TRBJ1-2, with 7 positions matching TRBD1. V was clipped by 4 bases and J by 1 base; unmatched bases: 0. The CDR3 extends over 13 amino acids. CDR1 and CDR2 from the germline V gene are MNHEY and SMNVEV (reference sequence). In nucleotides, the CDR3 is TGTGCCAGCAGTTACAGGGGTAACTATGGCTACACCTTC. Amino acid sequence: CASSYRGNYGYTF.

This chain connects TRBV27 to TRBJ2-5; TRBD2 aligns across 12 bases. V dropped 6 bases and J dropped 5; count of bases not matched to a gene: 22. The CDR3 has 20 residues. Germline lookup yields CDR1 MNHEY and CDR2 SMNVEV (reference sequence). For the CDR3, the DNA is TGTGCCAGCAGGGGGAGAGTGGGATCTACTAGCGGGGGGCAGGGTGAGACCCAGTACTTC. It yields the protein CASRGRVGSTSGGQGETQYF.

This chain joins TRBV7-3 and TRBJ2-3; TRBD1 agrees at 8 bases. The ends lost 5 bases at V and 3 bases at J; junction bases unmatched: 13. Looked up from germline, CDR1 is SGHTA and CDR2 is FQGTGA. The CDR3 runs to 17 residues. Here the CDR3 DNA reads TGTGCCAGCAGCCCGACGGACAGGGTGGAAGGAACAGATACGCAGTATTTT. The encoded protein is CASSPTDRVEGTDTQYF.

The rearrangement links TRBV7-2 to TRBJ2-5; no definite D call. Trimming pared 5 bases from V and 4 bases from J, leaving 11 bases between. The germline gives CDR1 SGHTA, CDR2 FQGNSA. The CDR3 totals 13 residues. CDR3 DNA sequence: TGTGCCAGCAGCCCGCAGACTGTAGAGACCCAGTACTTC. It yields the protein CASSPQTVETQYF.

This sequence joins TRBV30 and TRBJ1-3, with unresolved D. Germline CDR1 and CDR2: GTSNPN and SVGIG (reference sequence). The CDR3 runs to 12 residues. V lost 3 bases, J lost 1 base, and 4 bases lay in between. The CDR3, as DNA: TGTGCCTGGAGGGGGTCTGGAAACACCATATATTTT. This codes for CAWRGSGNTIYF.

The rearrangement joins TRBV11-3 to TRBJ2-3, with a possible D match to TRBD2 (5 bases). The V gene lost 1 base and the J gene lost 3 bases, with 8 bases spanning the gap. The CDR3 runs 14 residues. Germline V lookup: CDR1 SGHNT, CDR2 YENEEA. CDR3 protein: CASSLGGLTDTQYF. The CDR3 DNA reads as TGTGCCAGCAGCTTAGGCGGGTTGACAGATACGCAGTATTTT.

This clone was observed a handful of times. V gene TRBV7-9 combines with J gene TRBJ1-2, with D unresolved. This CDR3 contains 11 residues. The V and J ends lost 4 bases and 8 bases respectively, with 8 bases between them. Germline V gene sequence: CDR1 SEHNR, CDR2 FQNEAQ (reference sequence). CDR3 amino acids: CASSSARGYTF. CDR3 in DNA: TGTGCCAGCAGCTCCGCACGGGGCTACACCTTC.

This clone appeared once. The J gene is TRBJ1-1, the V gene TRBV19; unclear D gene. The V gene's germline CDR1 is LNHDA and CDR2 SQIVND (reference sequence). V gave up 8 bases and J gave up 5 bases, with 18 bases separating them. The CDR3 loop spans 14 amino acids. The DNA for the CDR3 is TGTGCCAGTCAAACCTGGGGAGGTTTTACTGAAGCTTTCTTT. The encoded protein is CASQTWGGFTEAFF.

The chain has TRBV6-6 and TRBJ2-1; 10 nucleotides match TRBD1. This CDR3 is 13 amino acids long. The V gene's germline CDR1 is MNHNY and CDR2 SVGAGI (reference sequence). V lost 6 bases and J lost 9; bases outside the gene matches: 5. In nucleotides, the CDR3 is TGTGCCAGCAGCGGACAGGGGGGTGGTGAGCAGTTCTTC. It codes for CASSGQGGGEQFF.

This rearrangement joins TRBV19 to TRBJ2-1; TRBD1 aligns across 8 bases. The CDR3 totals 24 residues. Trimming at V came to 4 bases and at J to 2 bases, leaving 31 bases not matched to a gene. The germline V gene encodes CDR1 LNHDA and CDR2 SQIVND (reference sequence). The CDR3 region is CASSTPPTPKNRDRKNLTYNEQFF. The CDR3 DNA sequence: TGTGCCAGTAGTACACCCCCGACTCCCAAAAACCGGGACAGGAAAAATCTAACCTACAATGAGCAGTTCTTC. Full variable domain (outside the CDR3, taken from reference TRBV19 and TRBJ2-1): DGGITQSPKYLFRKEGQNVTLSCEQNLNHDAMYWYRQDPGQGLRLIYYSQIVNDFQKGDIAEGYSVSREKKESFPLTVTSAQKNPTAFYLCASSTPPTPKNRDRKNLTYNEQFFGPGTRLTVL.

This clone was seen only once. For the CDR3, the DNA is TGTGCCAGCACCCCCGGGCGGTATAGGAGCAATCAGCCCCAGCATTTT. Translation: CASTPGRYRSNQPQHF. The chain has TRBV2 and TRBJ1-5; D remains unclear. The CDR3 has 16 amino acids. Trimming pared 7 bases from V and 1 base from J, leaving 17 bases between. In germline, CDR1 is SNHLY, CDR2 FYNNEI.

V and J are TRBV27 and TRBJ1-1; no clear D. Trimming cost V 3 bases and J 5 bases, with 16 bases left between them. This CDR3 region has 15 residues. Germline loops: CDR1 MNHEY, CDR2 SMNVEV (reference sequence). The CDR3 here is CASSFRTAGGTEAFF. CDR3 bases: TGTGCCAGCAGTTTCAGGACCGCGGGAGGGACTGAAGCTTTCTTT.

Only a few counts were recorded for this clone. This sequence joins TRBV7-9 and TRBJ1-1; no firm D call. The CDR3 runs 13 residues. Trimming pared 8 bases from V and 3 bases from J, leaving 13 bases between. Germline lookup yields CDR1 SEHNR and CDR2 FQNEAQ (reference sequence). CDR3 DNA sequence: TGTGCCAGCTCCATCAGGTGGGACACTGAAGCTTTCTTT. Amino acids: CASSIRWDTEAFF.

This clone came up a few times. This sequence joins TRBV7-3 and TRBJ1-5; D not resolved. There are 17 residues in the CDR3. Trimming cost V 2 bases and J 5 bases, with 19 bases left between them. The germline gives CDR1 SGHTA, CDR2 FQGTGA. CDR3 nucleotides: TGTGCCAGCAGCTTACAAGGGAACCTGAAGCCCGATCAGCCCCAGCATTTT. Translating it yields CASSLQGNLKPDQPQHF.

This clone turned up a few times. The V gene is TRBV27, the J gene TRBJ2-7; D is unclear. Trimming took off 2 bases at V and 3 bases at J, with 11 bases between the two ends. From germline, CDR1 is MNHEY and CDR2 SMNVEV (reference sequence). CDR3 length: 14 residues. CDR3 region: CASSLARGNYEQYF. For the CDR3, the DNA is TGTGCCAGCAGTTTAGCCCGAGGCAACTACGAGCAGTACTTC.

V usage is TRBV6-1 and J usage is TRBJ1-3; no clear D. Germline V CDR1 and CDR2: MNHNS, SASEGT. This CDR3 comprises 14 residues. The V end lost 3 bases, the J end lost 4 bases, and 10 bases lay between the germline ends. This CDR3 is CASSEGYGGNTIYF. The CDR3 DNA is TGTGCCAGCAGTGAGGGGTACGGGGGAAACACCATATATTTT.

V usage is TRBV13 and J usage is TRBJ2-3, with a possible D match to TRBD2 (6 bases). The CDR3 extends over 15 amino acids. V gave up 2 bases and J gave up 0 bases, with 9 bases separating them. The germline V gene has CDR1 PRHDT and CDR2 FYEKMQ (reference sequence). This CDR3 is CASSLFRESTDTQYF. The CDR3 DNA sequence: TGTGCCAGCAGCTTATTCCGGGAGAGCACAGATACGCAGTATTTT.

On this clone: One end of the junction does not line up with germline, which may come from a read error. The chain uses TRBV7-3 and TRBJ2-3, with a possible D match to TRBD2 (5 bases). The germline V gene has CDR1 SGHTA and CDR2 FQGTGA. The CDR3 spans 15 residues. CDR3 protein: CASSLTPERSDTQYF. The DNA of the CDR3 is TGTGCCAGCAGCCTAACACCCGAGCGGTCGGATACGCAGTATTTT.

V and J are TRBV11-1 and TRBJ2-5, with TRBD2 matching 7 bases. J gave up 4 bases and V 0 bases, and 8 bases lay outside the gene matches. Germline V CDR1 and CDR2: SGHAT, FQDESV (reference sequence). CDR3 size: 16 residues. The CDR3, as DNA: TGTGCCAGCAGCTTAGCGGTTGCCGGGGGGTCAGAGACCCAGTACTTC. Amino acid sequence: CASSLAVAGGSETQYF.

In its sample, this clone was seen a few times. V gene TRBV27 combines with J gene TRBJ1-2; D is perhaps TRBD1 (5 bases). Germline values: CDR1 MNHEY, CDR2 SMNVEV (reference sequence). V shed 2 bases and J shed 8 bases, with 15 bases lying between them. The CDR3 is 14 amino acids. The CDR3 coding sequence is TGTGCCAGCAGTTTAAAGGCGGGGAGGGGCGGCTACACCTTC. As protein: CASSLKAGRGGYTF.

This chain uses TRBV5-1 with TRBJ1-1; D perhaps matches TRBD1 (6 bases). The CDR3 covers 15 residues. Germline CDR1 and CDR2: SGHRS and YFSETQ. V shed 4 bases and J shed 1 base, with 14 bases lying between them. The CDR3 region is CASSTYPTGNTEAFF. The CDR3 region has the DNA TGCGCCAGCAGCACCTACCCGACAGGGAACACTGAAGCTTTCTTT.

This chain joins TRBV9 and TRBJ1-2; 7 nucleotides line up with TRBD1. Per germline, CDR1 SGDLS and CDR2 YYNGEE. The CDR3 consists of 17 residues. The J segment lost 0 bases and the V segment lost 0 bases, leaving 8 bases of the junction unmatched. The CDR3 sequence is CASSVGNRGLANYGYTF. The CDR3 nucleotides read TGTGCCAGCAGCGTAGGCAACAGGGGTTTGGCTAACTATGGCTACACCTTC.

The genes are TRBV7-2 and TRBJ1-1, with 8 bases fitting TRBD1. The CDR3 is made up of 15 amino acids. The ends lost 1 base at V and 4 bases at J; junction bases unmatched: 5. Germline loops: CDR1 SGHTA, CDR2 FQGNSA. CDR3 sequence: CASSLGQGMGTEAFF. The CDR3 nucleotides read TGTGCCAGCAGCTTAGGACAGGGGATGGGCACTGAAGCTTTCTTT. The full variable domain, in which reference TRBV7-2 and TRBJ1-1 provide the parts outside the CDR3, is GAGVSQSPSNKVTEKGKDVELRCDPISGHTALYWYRQSLGQGLEFLIYFQGNSAPDKSGLPSDRFSAERTGGSVSTLTIQRTQQEDSAVYLCASSLGQGMGTEAFFGQGTRLTVV.

The CDR3 sequence is CASSVGWAQETQYF. CDR3 DNA sequence: TGTGCCAGCAGCGTAGGTTGGGCGCAAGAGACCCAGTACTTC. This chain links TRBV9 with TRBJ2-5; D is unclear. The CDR3 runs 14 residues. V lost 0 bases and J lost 2, with 8 bases in between. Germline assignment: CDR1 SGDLS and CDR2 YYNGEE. The full variable domain, with the rest looked up from reference TRBV9 and TRBJ2-5, is DSGVTQTPKHLITATGQRVTLRCSPRSGDLSVYWYQQSLDQGLQFLIQYYNGEERAKGNILERFSAQQFPDLHSELNLSSLELGDSALYFCASSVGWAQETQYFGPGTRLLVL.

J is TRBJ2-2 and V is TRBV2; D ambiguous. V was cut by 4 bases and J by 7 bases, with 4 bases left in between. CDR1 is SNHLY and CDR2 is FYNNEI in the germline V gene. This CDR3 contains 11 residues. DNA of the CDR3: TGTGCCAGCAGTGTATTCGGGGAGCTGTTTTTT. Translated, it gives CASSVFGELFF.

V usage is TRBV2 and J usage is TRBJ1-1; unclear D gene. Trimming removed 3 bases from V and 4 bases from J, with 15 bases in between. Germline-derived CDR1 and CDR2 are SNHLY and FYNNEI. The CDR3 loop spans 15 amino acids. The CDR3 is CASSDVIRSGTEAFF. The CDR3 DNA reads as TGTGCCAGCAGTGATGTGATCAGGTCCGGCACTGAAGCTTTCTTT. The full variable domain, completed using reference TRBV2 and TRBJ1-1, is EPEVTQTPSHQVTQMGQEVILRCVPISNHLYFYWYRQILGQKVEFLVSFYNNEISEKSEIFDDQFSVERPDGSNFTLKIRSTKLEDSAMYFCASSDVIRSGTEAFFGQGTRLTVV.

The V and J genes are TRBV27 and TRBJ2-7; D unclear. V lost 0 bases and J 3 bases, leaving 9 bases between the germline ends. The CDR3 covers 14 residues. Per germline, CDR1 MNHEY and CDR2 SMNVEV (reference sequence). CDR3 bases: TGTGCCAGCAGTTTATCGGTCGGAGACTACGAGCAGTACTTC. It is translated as CASSLSVGDYEQYF.

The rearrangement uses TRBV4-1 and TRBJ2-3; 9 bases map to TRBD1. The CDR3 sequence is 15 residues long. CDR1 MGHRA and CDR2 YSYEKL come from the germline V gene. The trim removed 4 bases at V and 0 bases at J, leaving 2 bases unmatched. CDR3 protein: CASSRGTGSTDTQYF. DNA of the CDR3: TGCGCCAGCAGCCGGGGGACAGGGAGCACAGATACGCAGTATTTT.

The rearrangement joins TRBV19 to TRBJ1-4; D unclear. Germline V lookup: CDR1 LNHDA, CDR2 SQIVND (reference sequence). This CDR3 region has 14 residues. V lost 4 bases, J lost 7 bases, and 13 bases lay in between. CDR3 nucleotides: TGTGCCAGTAGTAAAAAAACAGAAGTTGAAAAACTGTTTTTT. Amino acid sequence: CASSKKTEVEKLFF.

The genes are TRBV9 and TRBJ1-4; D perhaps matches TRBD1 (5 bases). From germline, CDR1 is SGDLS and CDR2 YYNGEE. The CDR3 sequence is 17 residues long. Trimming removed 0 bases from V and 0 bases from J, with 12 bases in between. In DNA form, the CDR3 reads TGTGCCAGCAGCGTAGGGGGGGGTAGTACAACTAATGAAAAACTGTTTTTT. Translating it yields CASSVGGGSTTNEKLFF.